This T cell receptor (beta chain) was documented in a study of T cell responses to AZD1222 COVID-19 vaccine. Whole-study context: Second-dose recipients at about 4 or about 12 weeks were treated as one pooled group.

This clone has a handful of counts. Antigen specificity is unknown. The V gene lost 2 bases and the J gene lost 9 bases, with 13 bases spanning the gap. There are 13 residues in the CDR3. Germline loops: CDR1 MDHEN, CDR2 SYDVKM. Study findings and constraints: Every sample of the repertoires postdated the peak T cell response. Seropositive status at baseline applied to only 5 to 7 AZD1222 recipients. The donors showed a predominance of white British ancestry and of females, with possible underestimation of clonal diversity.

Produced via immunoSEQ multiplex PCR; TCRdb's table is partial and in-frame only. Of some 200,000 clones in the sample, approximately 90% are singletons; the top ten hold about 6.1%. The starting material was peripheral blood, obtained on day 0 of AZD1222 vaccination. The source of this sequence is an adult in good health. This chain uses TRBV28 with TRBJ1-1; D not resolved. In DNA form, the CDR3 reads TGTGCCAGCAGTTTAATCCGCCAGACCAAAGCTTTCTTT. It yields the protein CASSLIRQTKAFF.